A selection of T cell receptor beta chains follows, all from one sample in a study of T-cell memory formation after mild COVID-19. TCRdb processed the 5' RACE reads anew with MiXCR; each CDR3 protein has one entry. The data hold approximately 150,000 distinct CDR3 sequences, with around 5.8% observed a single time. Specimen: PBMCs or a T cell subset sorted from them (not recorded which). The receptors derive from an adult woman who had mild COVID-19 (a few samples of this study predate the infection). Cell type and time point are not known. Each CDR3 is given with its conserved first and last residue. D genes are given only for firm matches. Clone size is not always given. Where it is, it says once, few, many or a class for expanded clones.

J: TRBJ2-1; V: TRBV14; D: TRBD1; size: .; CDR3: CASRLGTGGRHEQFF; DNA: TGTGCCAGCAGACTTGGGACAGGGGGCCGTCATGAGCAGTTCTTC
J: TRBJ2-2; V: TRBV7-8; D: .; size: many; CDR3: CASSLALAAGELFF; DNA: TGTGCCAGCAGCTTAGCGCTAGCTGCCGGGGAGCTGTTTTTT
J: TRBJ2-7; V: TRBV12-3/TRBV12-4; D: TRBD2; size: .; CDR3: CASSSGLATYEQYF; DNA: TGTGCCAGCAGTTCGGGACTAGCGACGTACGAGCAGTACTTC
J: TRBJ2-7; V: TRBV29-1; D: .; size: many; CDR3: CSVGPLGEQYF; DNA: TGCAGCGTTGGACCTCTTGGCGAGCAGTACTTC
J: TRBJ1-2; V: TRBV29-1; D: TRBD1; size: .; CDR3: CSSGQGRNGYTF; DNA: TGCAGCAGCGGACAGGGACGAAATGGCTACACCTTC
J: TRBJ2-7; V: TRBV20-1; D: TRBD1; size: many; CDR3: CSARDKYRGSYEQYF; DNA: TGCAGTGCTAGAGATAAGTACAGGGGCTCCTACGAGCAGTACTTC
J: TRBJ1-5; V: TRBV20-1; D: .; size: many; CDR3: CSARDAQGGRQPQHF; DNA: TGCAGTGCTAGAGATGCCCAGGGAGGGAGGCAGCCCCAGCATTTT
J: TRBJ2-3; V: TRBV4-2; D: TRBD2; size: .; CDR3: CASSRLAGGPISTDTQYF; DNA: TGTGCCAGCAGCCGACTAGCGGGGGGGCCGATTAGCACAGATACGCAGTATTTT
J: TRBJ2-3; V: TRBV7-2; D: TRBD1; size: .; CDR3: CASSALVGQGAADTQYF; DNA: TGTGCCAGCAGCGCTCTTGTTGGACAGGGGGCTGCAGATACGCAGTATTTT
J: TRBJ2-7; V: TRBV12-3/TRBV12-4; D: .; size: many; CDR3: CASTLGDRPYEQYF; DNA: TGTGCCAGCACCCTGGGCGACAGACCTTACGAGCAGTACTTC
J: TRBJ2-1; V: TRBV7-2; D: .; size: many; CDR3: CASSPISRREQFF; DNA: TGTGCCAGCAGCCCTATTAGCCGTCGGGAGCAGTTCTTC
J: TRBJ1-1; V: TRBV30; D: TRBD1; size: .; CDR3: CALAPDRGYTEAFF; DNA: TGTGCTCTCGCCCCGGACAGGGGGTACACTGAAGCTTTCTTT
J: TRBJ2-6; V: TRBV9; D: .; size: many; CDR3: CASSVIVSGANVLTF; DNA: TGTGCCAGCAGCGTAATAGTTTCGGGGGCCAACGTCCTGACTTTC
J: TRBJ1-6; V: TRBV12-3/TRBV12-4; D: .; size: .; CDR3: CASTQPGWGNSPLHF; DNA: TGTGCCAGCACCCAACCTGGATGGGGTAATTCACCCCTCCACTTT
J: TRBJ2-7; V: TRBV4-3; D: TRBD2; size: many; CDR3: CASSQDHSGNPYEQYF; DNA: TGCGCCAGCAGCCAAGACCATAGCGGGAATCCCTACGAGCAGTACTTC
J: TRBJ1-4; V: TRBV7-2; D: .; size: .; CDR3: CASSLAGARGEKLFF; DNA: TGTGCCAGCAGCTTAGCAGGGGCGCGGGGTGAAAAACTGTTTTTT
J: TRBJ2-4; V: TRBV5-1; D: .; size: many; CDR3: CASSLDILAKNIQYF; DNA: TGCGCCAGCAGCTTGGACATCTTAGCCAAAAACATTCAGTACTTC
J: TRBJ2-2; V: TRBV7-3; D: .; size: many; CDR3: CASSFYGGPGELFF; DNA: TGTGCCAGCAGCTTCTACGGTGGCCCCGGGGAGCTGTTTTTT
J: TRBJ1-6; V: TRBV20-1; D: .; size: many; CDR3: CSARDSLSQGTNSPLHF; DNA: TGCAGTGCTAGAGATTCACTCAGCCAGGGGACAAATTCACCCCTCCACTTT
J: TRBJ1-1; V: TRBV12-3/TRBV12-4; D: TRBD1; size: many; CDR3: CASSPGQGKAFF; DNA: TGTGCCAGCAGTCCCGGACAGGGGAAAGCTTTCTTT
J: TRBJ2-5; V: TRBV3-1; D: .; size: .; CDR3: CASSQGMIARGAQETQYF; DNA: TGTGCCAGCAGCCAAGGGATGATAGCAAGAGGGGCCCAAGAGACCCAGTACTTC
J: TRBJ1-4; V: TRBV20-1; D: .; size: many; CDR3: CSARGWGHMEGTEKLFF; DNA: TGCAGTGCTAGGGGCTGGGGCCACATGGAGGGGACTGAAAAACTGTTTTTT
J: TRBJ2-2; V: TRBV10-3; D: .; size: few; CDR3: CAISEGRDGWGPGELFF; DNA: TGTGCCATCAGTGAAGGGCGGGACGGCTGGGGTCCCGGGGAGCTGTTTTTT
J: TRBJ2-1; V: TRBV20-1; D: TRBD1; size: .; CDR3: CSALGQGDSNEQFF; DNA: TGCAGTGCCCTAGGACAGGGTGACTCCAATGAGCAGTTCTTC
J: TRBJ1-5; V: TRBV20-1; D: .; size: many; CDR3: CSPGVGNQPQHF; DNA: TGCAGTCCCGGGGTCGGCAATCAGCCCCAGCATTTT
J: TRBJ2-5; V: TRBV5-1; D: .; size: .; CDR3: CASSPLNGIKETQYF; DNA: TGCGCCAGCAGCCCGCTGAACGGGATCAAAGAGACCCAGTACTTC
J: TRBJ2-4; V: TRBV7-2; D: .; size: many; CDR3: CASSLDLKNIQYF; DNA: TGTGCCAGCAGCTTAGACCTAAAAAACATTCAGTACTTC
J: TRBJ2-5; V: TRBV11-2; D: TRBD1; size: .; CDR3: CASSLALGRQGKETQYF; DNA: TGTGCCAGCAGCTTAGCCTTGGGACGACAGGGGAAAGAGACCCAGTACTTC
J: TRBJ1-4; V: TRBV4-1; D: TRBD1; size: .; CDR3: CASSRTGVGEKLFF; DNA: TGCGCCAGCAGCCGGACAGGGGTTGGCGAAAAACTGTTTTTT